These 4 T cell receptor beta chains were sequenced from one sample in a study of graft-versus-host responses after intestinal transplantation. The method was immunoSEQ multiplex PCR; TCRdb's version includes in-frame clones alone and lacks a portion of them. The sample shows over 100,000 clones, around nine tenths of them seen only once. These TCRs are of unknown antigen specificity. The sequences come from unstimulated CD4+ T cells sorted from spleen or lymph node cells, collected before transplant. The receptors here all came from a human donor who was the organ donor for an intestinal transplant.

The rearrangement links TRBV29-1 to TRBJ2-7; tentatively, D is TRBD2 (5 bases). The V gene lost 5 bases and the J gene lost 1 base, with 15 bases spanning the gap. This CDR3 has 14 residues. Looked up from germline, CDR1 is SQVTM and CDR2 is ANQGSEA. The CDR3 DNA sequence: TGCAGCGTTACCCGAGCCGGGGTTTCCTACGAGCAGTACTTC. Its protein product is CSVTRAGVSYEQYF.

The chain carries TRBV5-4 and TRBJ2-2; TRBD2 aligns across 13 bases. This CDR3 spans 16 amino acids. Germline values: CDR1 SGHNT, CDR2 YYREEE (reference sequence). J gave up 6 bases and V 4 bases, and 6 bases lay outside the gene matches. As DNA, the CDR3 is TGTGCCAGCAGCCCCCCCGGACTAGCGGGAGCCGGGGAGCTGTTTTTT. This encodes CASSPPGLAGAGELFF.

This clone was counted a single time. CDR3 residues: CASRRQGGGELFF. The DNA for the CDR3 is TGTGCCAGCAGGCGACAGGGCGGCGGGGAGCTGTTTTTT. The rearrangement joins TRBV6-1 to TRBJ2-2; 7 positions agree with TRBD1. With 6 bases clipped from V and 7 bases from J, the junction kept 5 bases outside the gene matches. Per the germline V gene, CDR1 is MNHNS and CDR2 is SASEGT. The CDR3 totals 13 residues.

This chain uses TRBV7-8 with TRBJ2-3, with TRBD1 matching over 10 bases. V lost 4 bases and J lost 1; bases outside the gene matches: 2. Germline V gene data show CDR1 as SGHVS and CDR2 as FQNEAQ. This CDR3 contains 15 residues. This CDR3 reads CASSWGTGGTDTQYF. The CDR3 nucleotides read TGTGCCAGCAGCTGGGGGACAGGGGGCACAGATACGCAGTATTTT.